The clone carrying this T cell receptor beta chain was picked up one time. Its antigen remains unidentified. This specimen belongs to a study of chemoradiotherapy in HPV16-positive cancers. Looking at the study overall: Candidate HPV-specific clones and shared TCR motifs came from a couple of HPV16-positive patients. Study-wide points: HPV-specific T cells were functionally defined from only a couple of HPV16-positive patients. Non-HPV-specific T cells did not expand in tumors during treatment, whereas candidate HPV-specific clones and E7-related motifs did.

In germline, CDR1 is KGHSH, CDR2 LQKENI. With V trimmed by 2 bases and J by 4 bases, 3 bases remained unmatched. This CDR3 region has 16 residues. Sequencing used immunoSEQ multiplex PCR; TCRdb keeps in-frame clones, though not all of them. The table shows around 68,000 clones, with about 90% occurring only once. V and J are TRBV18 and TRBJ2-2; TRBD2 agrees at 11 bases. This TCR was recovered from a human donor with HPV-associated anogenital cancer. Here the sequenced sample was blood, taken from a patient who underwent chemoradiotherapy. CDR3 sequence reads: CASSPVTSGSTGELFF. The CDR3 DNA is TGTGCCAGCTCACCAGTTACTAGCGGGAGCACCGGGGAGCTGTTTTTT.